The following is a TCR beta chain sequence with its context. This clonotype was seen at least ten times. This receptor's antigen is unknown. No much larger clone exists at a distance of one base, and base qualities are not known. To synthesize cDNA, template-switch 5'RACE was performed with a primer carrying a 10-nucleotide random unique molecular identifier so that each TCR transcript was tagged. Every sequencing run yielded over 160 million TCR-beta sequences covering 15-18 subjects. Total RNA was extracted with the RNeasy kit. TCR-beta VDJ regions were amplified with primers for the TCR constant region and the 5'RACE anchor, using the KAPA Real-time Library Amplification kit. Sample indexes and Illumina adaptors were added in a first PCR, after which library yield was increased in a second PCR. After Ampure bead purification, the TCR product of roughly 650 bp was size-selected on a 2% E-gel SizeSelection system. Library quality was checked on a Bioanalyzer, concentration was measured with Qubit, and libraries were quantified with the Kapa Library Quantification kit before pooling. An Illumina HiSeq 2500 was used to sequence the libraries paired-end at 2 x 150 bp. To increase sequence diversity, about 25-31% phiX was spiked into each library pool. The original pipeline was this. The quality-filtered reads were processed with the UMI-based MiGEC pipeline, whose error correction step removed more than 80% of the raw TCR sequences. IMGT germline references were used for alignment of VDJ genes, and clonotypes were defined by a unique CDR3 amino acid sequence together with V-J genes. Clonal expansion, Shannon diversity and CDR3 relatedness (CalcPairwiseDistances, ClusterSamples) were evaluated with VDJtools, and phylogenetic trees were built with CLCbio workbench. A clone was classed as expanded if it had 8 or more unique UMIs, a cutoff based on coefficient-of-variation modelling across technical triplicates. TCRdb trimmed the raw reads at Q25, called clones with MiXCR and kept productive beta chains. Each entry is one CDR3 protein sequence, shown with its most common DNA and genes. The authors' filters were not applied to this entry. Here the sample has about 90,000 distinct CDR3 sequences; 13% occur a single time. Just under 5% of the sample is in the top ten clones.

The meaning of the sample's time point label: longitudinal time-point 2. Unsorted PBMC libraries were generated from 2 million PBMCs stored in RNAlater at -80 °C until RNA extraction. PBMCs were separated from peripheral blood using Ficoll-Hypaque density gradient centrifugation and then cryopreserved in liquid nitrogen. This sample is drawn from a study of neurological immune-mediated disorders (dated by TCRdb to about 2019). Regarding the complete study: The study compared peripheral blood TCR-beta repertoires of HTLV-I-associated myelopathy (HAM/TSP) patients, multiple sclerosis patients and healthy controls using UMI-based sequencing. Longitudinal HAM/TSP donors and healthy donors each had 3 time-points at intervals of about 3-45 months. Of the roughly 70 subjects in the cohort, some 14 were HAM/TSP patients, around 35 were multiple sclerosis patients, and around 20 were healthy controls. Alongside PBMC samples, the set of 80 to 130 TCR-beta libraries contained longitudinal samples, technical triplicates, and paired CD4+ and CD8+ T-cell subsets that had been sorted. Beyond this particular receptor, the publication reports: TCR clonal expansion was highest in HAM/TSP patients and lowest in MS patients, with MS patients falling below even healthy controls. No identical CDR3 amino acid sequences were found to be shared among expanded clones across subjects, suggesting that TCR-beta repertoires were private in all groups.

V is reduced by 5 bases and J by 0 bases, leaving a spacing of 14 bases between them. Including the terminal cysteine and phenylalanine, the CDR3 comprises 15 residues. Only CDR3 DNA remains: 45 bases, in frame from the first base. Looking up the germline V gene (reference sequence) yields CDR1 DFQATT and CDR2 SNEGSKA. The V and J segments used are TRBV20-1 and TRBJ2-1, with TRBD2 tentatively as D gene (5 bases match). The sample consisted of PBMCs. This TCR was sampled from a female donor with HTLV-1-associated myelopathy (HAM/TSP). CDR3 reads: CSAGQDFVSYNEQFF. The nucleotides are TGCAGTGCTGGCCAGGACTTTGTCTCCTACAATGAGCAGTTCTTC.